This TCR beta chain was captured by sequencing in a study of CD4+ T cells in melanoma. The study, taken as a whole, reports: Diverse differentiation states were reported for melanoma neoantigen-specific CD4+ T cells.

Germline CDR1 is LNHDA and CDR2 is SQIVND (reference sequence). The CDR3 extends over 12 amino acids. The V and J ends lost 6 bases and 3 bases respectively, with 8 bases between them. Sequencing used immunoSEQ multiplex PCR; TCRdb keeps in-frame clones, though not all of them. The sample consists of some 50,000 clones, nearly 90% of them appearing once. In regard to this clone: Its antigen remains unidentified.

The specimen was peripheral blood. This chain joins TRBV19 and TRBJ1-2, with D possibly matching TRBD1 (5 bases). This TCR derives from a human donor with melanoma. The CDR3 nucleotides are TGTGCCAGTAGACGGGGGGACTATGGCTACACCTTC. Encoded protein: CASRRGDYGYTF.